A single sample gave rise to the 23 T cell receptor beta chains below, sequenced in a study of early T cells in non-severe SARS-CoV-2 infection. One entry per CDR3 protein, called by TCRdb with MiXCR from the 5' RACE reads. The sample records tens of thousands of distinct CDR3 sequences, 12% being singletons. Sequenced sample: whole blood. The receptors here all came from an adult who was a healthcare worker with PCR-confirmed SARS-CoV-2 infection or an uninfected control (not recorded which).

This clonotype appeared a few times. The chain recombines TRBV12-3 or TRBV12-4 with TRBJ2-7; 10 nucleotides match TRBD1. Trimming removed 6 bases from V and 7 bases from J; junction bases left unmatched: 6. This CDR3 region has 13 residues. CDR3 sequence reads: CASRRQGAREQYF. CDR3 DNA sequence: TGTGCCAGCAGGAGACAGGGGGCAAGGGAGCAGTACTTC.

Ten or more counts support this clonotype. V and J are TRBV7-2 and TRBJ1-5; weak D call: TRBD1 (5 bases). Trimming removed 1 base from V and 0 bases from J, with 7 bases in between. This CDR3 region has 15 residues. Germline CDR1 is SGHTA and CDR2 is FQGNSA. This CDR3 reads CASSLVGGSNQPQHF. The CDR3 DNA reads TGTGCCAGCAGCTTAGTGGGGGGTAGCAATCAGCCCCAGCATTTT.

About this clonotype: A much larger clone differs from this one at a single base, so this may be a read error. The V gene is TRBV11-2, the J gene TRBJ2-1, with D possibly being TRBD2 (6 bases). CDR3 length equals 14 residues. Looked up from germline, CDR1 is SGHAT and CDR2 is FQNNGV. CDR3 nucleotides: TGTGCCAGCAGCCCGTGGGACTTGCACAATGGGCAGTTCTTC. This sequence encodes CASSPWDLHNGQFF.

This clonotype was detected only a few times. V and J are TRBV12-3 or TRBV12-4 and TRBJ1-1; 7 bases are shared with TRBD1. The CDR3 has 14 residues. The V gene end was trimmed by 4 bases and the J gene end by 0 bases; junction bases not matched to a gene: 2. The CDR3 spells CASSSGTVNTEAFF. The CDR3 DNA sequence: TGTGCCAGCAGTTCCGGGACAGTGAACACTGAAGCTTTCTTT.

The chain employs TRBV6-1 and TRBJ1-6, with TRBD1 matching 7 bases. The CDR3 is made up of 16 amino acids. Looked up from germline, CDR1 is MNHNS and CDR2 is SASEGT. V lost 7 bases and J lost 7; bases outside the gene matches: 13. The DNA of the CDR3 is TGTGCCAGCATTCGTCCCGAACAGGGGAGGAATTCACCCCTCCACTTT. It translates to CASIRPEQGRNSPLHF.

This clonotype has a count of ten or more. CDR3 protein: CASRDGRVLYGYTF. The CDR3 DNA reads TGTGCCAGCAGGGATGGCAGGGTACTCTATGGCTACACCTTC. V usage is TRBV7-2 and J usage is TRBJ1-2; D is possibly TRBD1 (5 bases). Looked up from germline, CDR1 is SGHTA and CDR2 is FQGNSA. CDR3 size: 14 residues. Trimming removed 6 bases from V and 4 bases from J, with 15 bases in between.

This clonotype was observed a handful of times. CDR3 in DNA: TGTGCCAGCAGCCAAGGGACTAGCGGGTTTCTCTACGAGCAGTACTTC. It specifies CASSQGTSGFLYEQYF. The chain is built from TRBV12-3 or TRBV12-4 and TRBJ2-7; 12 nucleotides match TRBD2. Trimming at V came to 6 bases and at J to 3 bases, leaving 9 bases not matched to a gene. This CDR3 has 16 amino acids.

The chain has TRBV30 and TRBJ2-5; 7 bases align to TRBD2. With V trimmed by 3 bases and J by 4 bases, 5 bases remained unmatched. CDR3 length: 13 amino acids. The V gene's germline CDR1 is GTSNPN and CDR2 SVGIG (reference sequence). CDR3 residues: CAWRGSGVETQYF. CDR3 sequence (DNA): TGTGCCTGGAGAGGGAGCGGGGTAGAGACCCAGTACTTC.

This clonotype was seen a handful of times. The CDR3 DNA reads as TGTGCCAGCAGTCAGCCTTACATGGGGGAAAAACTGTTTTTT. Protein sequence: CASSQPYMGEKLFF. This chain links TRBV6-6 with TRBJ1-4; D not certain. The V end was cut by 5 bases, the J end by 8 bases, with 15 bases between. CDR3 length equals 14 residues. The germline gives CDR1 MNHNY, CDR2 SVGAGI (reference sequence).

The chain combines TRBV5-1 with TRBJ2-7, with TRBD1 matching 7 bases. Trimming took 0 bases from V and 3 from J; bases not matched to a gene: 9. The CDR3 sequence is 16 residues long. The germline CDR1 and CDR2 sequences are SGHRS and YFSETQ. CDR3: CASSLVSGTVIYEQYF. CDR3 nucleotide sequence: TGCGCCAGCAGCTTGGTATCCGGGACAGTAATCTACGAGCAGTACTTC.

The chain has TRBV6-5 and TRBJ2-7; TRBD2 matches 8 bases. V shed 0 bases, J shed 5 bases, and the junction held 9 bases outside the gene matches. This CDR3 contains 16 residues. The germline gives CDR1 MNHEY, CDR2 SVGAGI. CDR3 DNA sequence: TGTGCCAGCAGTTACTCGGCCCCGGGACTAGTCCACGAGCAGTACTTC. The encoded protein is CASSYSAPGLVHEQYF.

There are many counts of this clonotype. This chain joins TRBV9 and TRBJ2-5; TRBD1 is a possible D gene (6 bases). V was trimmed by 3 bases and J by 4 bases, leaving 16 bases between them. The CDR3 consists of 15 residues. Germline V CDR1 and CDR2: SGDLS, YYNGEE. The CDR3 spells CASSGPGTSIETQYF. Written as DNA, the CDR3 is TGTGCCAGCAGCGGACCCGGGACATCAATAGAGACCCAGTACTTC.

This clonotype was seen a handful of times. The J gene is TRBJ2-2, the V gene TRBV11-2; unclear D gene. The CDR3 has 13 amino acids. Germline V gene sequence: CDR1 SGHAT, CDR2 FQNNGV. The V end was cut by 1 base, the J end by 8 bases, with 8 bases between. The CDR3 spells CASSLVLGGELFF. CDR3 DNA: TGTGCCAGCAGCTTAGTCCTTGGGGGGGAGCTGTTTTTT.

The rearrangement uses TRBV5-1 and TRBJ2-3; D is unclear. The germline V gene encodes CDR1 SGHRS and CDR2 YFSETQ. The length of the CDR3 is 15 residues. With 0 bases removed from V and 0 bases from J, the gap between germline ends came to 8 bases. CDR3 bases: TGCGCCAGCAGCTTGGGGGTAGGGAGCACAGATACGCAGTATTTT. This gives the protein CASSLGVGSTDTQYF.

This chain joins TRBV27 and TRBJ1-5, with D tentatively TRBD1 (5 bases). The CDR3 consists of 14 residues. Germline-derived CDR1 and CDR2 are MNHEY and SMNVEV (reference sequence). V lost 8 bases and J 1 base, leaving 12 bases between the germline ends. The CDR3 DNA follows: TGTGCCAGCGGACGGCGGGGCAGCAATCAGCCCCAGCATTTT. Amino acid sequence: CASGRRGSNQPQHF.

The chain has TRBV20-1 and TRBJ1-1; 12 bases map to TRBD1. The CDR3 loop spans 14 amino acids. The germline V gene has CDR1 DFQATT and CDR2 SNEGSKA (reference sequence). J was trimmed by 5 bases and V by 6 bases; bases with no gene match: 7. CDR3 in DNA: TGCAGTGCAACACCGGGACAGGGGGCAACTGAAGCTTTCTTT. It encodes CSATPGQGATEAFF.

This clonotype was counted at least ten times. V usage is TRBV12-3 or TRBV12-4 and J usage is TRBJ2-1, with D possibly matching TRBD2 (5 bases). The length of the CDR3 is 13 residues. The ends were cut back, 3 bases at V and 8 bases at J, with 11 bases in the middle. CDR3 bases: TGTGCCAGCAGTTTCGACGAGGGCGATGAGCAGTTCTTC. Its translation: CASSFDEGDEQFF.

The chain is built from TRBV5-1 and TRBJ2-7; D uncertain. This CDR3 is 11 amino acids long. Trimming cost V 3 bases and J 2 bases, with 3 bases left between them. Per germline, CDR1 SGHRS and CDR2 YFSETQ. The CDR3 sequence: CASSSTYEQYF. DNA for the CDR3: TGCGCCAGCAGCTCGACCTACGAGCAGTACTTC.

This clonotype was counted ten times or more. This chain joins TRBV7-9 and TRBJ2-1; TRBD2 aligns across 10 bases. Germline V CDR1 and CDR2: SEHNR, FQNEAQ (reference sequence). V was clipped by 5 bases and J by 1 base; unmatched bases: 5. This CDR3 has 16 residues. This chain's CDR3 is CASSPLSGGSYNEQFF. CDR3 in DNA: TGTGCCAGCAGCCCGCTTAGCGGGGGGTCCTACAATGAGCAGTTCTTC.

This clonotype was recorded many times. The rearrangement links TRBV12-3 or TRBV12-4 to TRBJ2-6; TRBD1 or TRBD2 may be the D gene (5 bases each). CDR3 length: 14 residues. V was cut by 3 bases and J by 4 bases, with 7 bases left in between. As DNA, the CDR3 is TGTGCCAGCAGTTTTGGGGGAGGGGCCAACGTCCTGACTTTC. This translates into CASSFGGGANVLTF.

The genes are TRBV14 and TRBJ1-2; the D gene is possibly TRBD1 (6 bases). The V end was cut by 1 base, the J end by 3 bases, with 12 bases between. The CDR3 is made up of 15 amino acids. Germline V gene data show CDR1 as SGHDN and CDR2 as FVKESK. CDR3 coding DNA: TGTGCCAGCAGCCAAGCCCCGGGACATCACTATGGCTACACCTTC. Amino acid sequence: CASSQAPGHHYGYTF.

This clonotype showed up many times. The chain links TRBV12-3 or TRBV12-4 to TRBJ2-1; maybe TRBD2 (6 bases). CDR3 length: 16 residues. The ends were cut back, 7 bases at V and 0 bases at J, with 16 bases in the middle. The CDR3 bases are TGTGCCAGCAACGTTGGGGGGTTTAGCTCCTACAATGAGCAGTTCTTC. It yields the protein CASNVGGFSSYNEQFF.

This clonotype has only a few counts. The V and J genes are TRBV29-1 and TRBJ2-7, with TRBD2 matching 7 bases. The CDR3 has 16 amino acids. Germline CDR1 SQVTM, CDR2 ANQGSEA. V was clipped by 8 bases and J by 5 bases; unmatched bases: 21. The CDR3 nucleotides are TGCAGCCTTACTCATCCCGGACTAGATGTTACTCACGAGCAGTACTTC. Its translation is CSLTHPGLDVTHEQYF.